This entry features one T cell receptor (beta chain) sequence. It has no known antigen specificity. No much larger clone is present one base from it, and per-base qualities are unavailable. The data are from a study of shared clonotypes between healthy human individuals (dated by TCRdb to about 2020). As for the study more broadly: The cohort comprised a couple of women and a few men aged 18 to 49 years. For each donor, three plates each were used for CD4 naive and CD4 memory, two plates were used for CD8 naive, and one plate was used for CD8 memory. Each donor's leukapheresis produced roughly between roughly 0.85 and 10 billion PBMCs. To increase sequencing depth and limit assay-specific biases, TCR repertoire library preparation and sequencing were carried out by different laboratories using diverse techniques. To estimate repertoire size and how much clonotypes are shared between individuals, the study performed deep sequencing of blood TCR repertoires from a handful of healthy adults.

Healthy HIV-negative adults with no recently reported acute infections or vaccinations were included as donors. All donors were Caucasian adults living in Nashville, Tennessee, USA. CD8 memory samples consisted of magnetically selected CD45RO+ cells combined with CCR7-negative CD45RA+ effector memory (TemRA) cells. Blood was collected by leukapheresis, and PBMCs were isolated by Ficoll-Histopaque density gradient centrifugation and then cryopreserved in liquid nitrogen vapor phase. Analytical flow cytometry was used to check the purity and quantity of each magnetically sorted T cell population. Each sorted fraction had its genomic DNA isolated and then quantified by UV absorbance on a Nanodrop 2000c. The paper as a whole reports these results and caveats: Incomplete sequencing was indicated by rarefaction of sorted-subset datasets, despite the large sequencing depth. Compared with non-shared clonotypes, the clonotypes found in all four sorted-subset donors had higher generation probabilities. Pairwise subsampling led to the expectation that sequencing depth would affect the degree of clonotype sharing among donors. Larger estimated clonotype richness was generally found for naive subsets than for memory subsets. Because the study included only a small number of donors, the genetic and exposure-history diversity represented was limited. Only blood was sampled, and tissue TCR repertoires likely differ from those in blood. When several donors were compared, the shared fraction of clonotypes was about 5% for naive CD4, around 3.6% for naive CD8, 2% to 2.5% for memory CD4, and around 0.37% for memory CD8.

Using the deep immunoSEQ assay, TCR CDR3 regions were amplified from genomic DNA by multiplex PCR. Genomic DNA extracted from each cell subset was distributed evenly over all wells of several immunoSEQ 96-well plates, and each plate served as one replicate. For sorted subsets, around 200 ng genomic DNA, equal to about 30,000 T cell genomes, was loaded into each replicate PCR. Purified libraries were quantified with a Qubit 3.0 fluorometer, sized on a Bioanalyzer 2100, and re-quantified with the KAPA Library Quantification kit. Every immunoSEQ 96-well plate was sequenced on a separate single-read 150-cycle Illumina NextSeq 550 flow cell. In the source study's methods: The immunoSEQ output contained only junctional sequences without quality scores, so filtering could not match that applied to full-length reads. Sequences were annotated with PyIR, a Python wrapper for IgBLAST v1.9, using IMGT germline references to assign V/J genes and CDR3. Reads were removed for weak V/J assignments (E-value above 1e-6), missing CDR3, stop codons, out-of-frame junctions, or ambiguous translated residues. A V3J clonotype was defined by an identical inferred V gene, J gene, and CDR3 amino acid sequence. Percentage overlap between repertoires was calculated by dividing the number of shared unique clonotypes by the size of the smaller repertoire. RTK rarefaction, the Chao1 estimator, and Recon v2.1 estimates of unobserved clonotypes were used to assess repertoire richness. OLGA was used to compute generation probabilities for all TCRbeta clonotypes that the gDNA method yielded from a few donors. TCRdb's version of the immuneACCESS table is confined to in-frame rearrangements and falls short of the full clone set. An unresolved V gene accounts for under half of the shortfall where checked; the remainder is of unknown origin. D and trimming come from the DNA, and the V and J calls and clone size come from that table. In this sample the table shows 90,000 to 120,000 clones, roughly 70% of which occur a single time. The ten largest make up about 25% of the sample.

CDR3 length: 14 amino acids, cysteine to phenylalanine. The kept DNA is CDR3 alone, 42 bases in frame from the first base. The CDR1 and CDR2 encoded by the germline V gene are KGHSH and LQKENI. For this chain, trimming is 1 base at the V end and 5 bases at the J end, and the number of junction bases without a gene match is 0. This clonotype originated in a woman aged 25 to 39 in good health. The sample comprised memory CD8+ T cells sorted from blood. The label giving this sample's cell subset or site can be read as: CD45RO+ cells pooled with CCR7-negative TemRA cells. This chain is built from TRBV18 and TRBJ2-1, with 9 junctional bases fitting TRBD1. The CDR3 corresponds to CASSPRTGDNEQFF. The nucleotide sequence is TGTGCCAGCTCACCACGGACAGGGGACAATGAGCAGTTCTTC. Beyond the CDR3, the reference TRBV18 and TRBJ2-1 genes provide the residues; the full variable domain reads: NAGVMQNPRHLVRRRGQEARLRCSPMKGHSHVYWYRQLPEEGLKFMVYLQKENIIDESGMPKERFSAEFPKEGPSILRIQQVVRGDSAAYFCASSPRTGDNEQFFGPGTRLTVL.